These 8 T cell receptor beta chains came from one sample sequenced in a study of T cell clones after liver transplantation. Assay used: immunoSEQ multiplex PCR; TCRdb lists only in-frame clones, some missing. The table lists around 110,000 clones, just over 90% of them singletons. The source was CD4+ T cells from blood, collected 12 months after liver transplant. Receptors were obtained from a human patient who received a liver transplant. The graft donor may have given rise to some T cells.

The chain couples TRBV6-5 to TRBJ2-1; 9 bases map to TRBD2. The junction had 6 bases not matched to a gene; V was cut back by 8 bases and J by 4 bases. The CDR3 has 14 residues. The germline gives CDR1 MNHEY, CDR2 SVGAGI. CDR3 DNA: TGTGCCAGCCGCCGACTAGCGGTGTACAATGAGCAGTTCTTC. This translates into CASRRLAVYNEQFF.

A single count supports this clone. The V gene is TRBV5-4, the J gene TRBJ2-7; TRBD2 matches at 9 bases. CDR3 length equals 15 residues. The V gene end was trimmed by 2 bases and the J gene end by 1 base; junction bases not matched to a gene: 4. From germline, CDR1 is SGHNT and CDR2 YYREEE (reference sequence). The CDR3 bases are TGTGCCAGCAGCTTACTAGCGGGTTCTTCCTACGAGCAGTACTTC. The encoded protein is CASSLLAGSSYEQYF.

The CDR3 is CASSTEGGQPQHF. The DNA of the CDR3 is TGTGCCAGCAGCACCGAGGGGGGTCAGCCCCAGCATTTT. This sequence joins TRBV7-9 and TRBJ1-5, with a possible D match to TRBD1 (6 bases). Germline V lookup: CDR1 SEHNR, CDR2 FQNEAQ (reference sequence). The CDR3 contains 13 residues. V dropped 5 bases and J dropped 6 bases, with 11 bases sitting between them.

The V and J genes are TRBV5-1 and TRBJ2-1; D is unresolved. This CDR3 spans 11 amino acids. Germline V lookup: CDR1 SGHRS, CDR2 YFSETQ. V was pared by 3 bases and J by 7 bases, with 5 bases between. In nucleotides, the CDR3 is TGCGCCAGCAGCTCTGCGAATGAGCAGTTCTTC. This codes for CASSSANEQFF.

This clone was recorded once. CDR3 sequence reads: CASSLRSTPDGYTF. In DNA form, the CDR3 reads TGCGCCAGCAGCCTGCGGTCGACACCTGATGGCTACACCTTC. V gene TRBV5-1 combines with J gene TRBJ1-2; D remains ambiguous. Trimming stripped 4 bases from V and 6 bases from J, with 16 bases between. CDR1 and CDR2 (germline): SGHRS, YFSETQ. The CDR3 length is 14 residues.

The chain couples TRBV28 to TRBJ2-1; tentative D call: TRBD2 (5 bases). Germline V gene sequence: CDR1 MDHEN, CDR2 SYDVKM. Between the trimmed V and J ends, which lost 5 bases and 4 bases, there was a span of 12 bases. There are 14 residues in the CDR3. CDR3 nucleotides: TGTGCCAGCAGTCTAGCCCCCGGGTACAATGAGCAGTTCTTC. As protein: CASSLAPGYNEQFF.

The table lists this clone with a few counts. V and J are TRBV5-6 and TRBJ1-1, with TRBD1 identical over 8 bases. Per the germline V gene, CDR1 is SGHDT and CDR2 is YYEEEE. The CDR3 contains 16 residues. The junction had 12 bases not matched to a gene; V was cut back by 3 bases and J by 5 bases. CDR3 sequence (DNA): TGTGCCAGCAGCTCCGGACAGGGTATATTCCTTACTGAAGCTTTCTTT. Translated, it gives CASSSGQGIFLTEAFF.

The chain is built from TRBV5-4 and TRBJ2-5; 11 bases are shared with TRBD2. The J call may be faulty, since TRBJ2-7 better matches the DNA end. The CDR3 extends over 15 amino acids. Germline V gene sequence: CDR1 SGHNT, CDR2 YYREEE (reference sequence). This chain's CDR3 is CASSWGGTSGYEQYF. CDR3 DNA sequence: TGTGCCAGCAGCTGGGGGGGGACTAGCGGATACGAGCAGTACTTC.